The 14 T cell receptor delta chains reported below all come from one sample, sequenced in a study of γδ T cells in repeated Plasmodium falciparum infection. TCRdb reanalysed the multiplex PCR reads with CATT. Among approximately 90,000 delta-chain clones, roughly 0.9% were seen once, and the ten largest hold 9.6%. Gammadelta T cells were flow-sorted from PBMC into Vgamma9/Vdelta2+ and Vdelta2-negative populations for bulk analysis. The specimen sequenced was gamma-delta T cells from blood. These receptors originate from a pool of human donors (malaria-infected and uninfected, not separated).

This clone showed up many times. Translating this DNA gives a protein that differs at residue 17 from the TCRdb one, which belongs to a much larger clone; a read error is likely, and the protein shown is this translation. V and J are TRDV1 and TRDJ1; TRDD2 is a possible D gene (6 bases). From germline, CDR1 is TSWWSYY and CDR2 QGS. The CDR3 spans 18 residues. CDR3 loop: CALGGTFPTWVLVDKLTF. Here the CDR3 DNA reads TGTGCTCTTGGGGGCACCTTCCCCACTTGGGTCCTAGTGGATAAACTCACCTTT.

On this clone itself: A read error likely explains why the TCRdb protein, taken from a much larger clone, differs from this DNA's translation at residue 7; the protein shown is translated from the DNA. Called V gene: TRDV2; the J gene was not called; the table's D call TRDD3 went unverified against the DNA. CDR1 and CDR2 (germline): GEAIGNYY, EKD. The CDR3 length is 19 residues. CDR3 in DNA: TGTGCCTGTGACCACGTACCGGGGGATACCGCCCTGGCCCCGCCGAGGGTCATCTTT. This sequence encodes CACDHVPGDTALAPPRVIF.

This clone was recorded a few times. The protein given by TCRdb reflects a much larger clone and differs at residue 7 from this DNA's translation, likely from a read error; the protein shown is the DNA's translation. The gene calls are TRDV1 and TRDJ1; 10 positions match TRDD3. The J gene was not available in TCRdb and was assigned here by matching the DNA to germline segments. Germline values: CDR1 TSWWSYY, CDR2 QGS. The CDR3 sequence is 18 residues long. V shed 8 bases, J shed 2 bases, and the junction held 17 bases outside the gene matches. CDR3 coding DNA: TGTGCTCTTACGGTCCCTGCGAGGAGACTGGGGGATACCGATAAACTCATCTTT. Amino acids: CALTVPARRLGDTDKLIF.

Remarks on this clone: With only one base between it and a far larger clone, this is likely a read error. The same CDR3 also results from other DNA sequences found in this sample. The chain combines TRDV2 with TRDJ3; 12 bases line up with TRDD3. Germline V gives CDR1 GEAIGNYY, CDR2 EKD. The CDR3 runs to 20 residues. CDR3 coding DNA: TGCGCCTGTGACCGGGTCATACTGGGGGATACTTTAAGGGCGACCCGACAGATGTTTTTC. As protein: CACDRVILGDTLRATRQMFF.

Remarks on this clone: A far larger clone differs by one base, so this is likely a read error. Additional DNA sequences in this sample encode the identical CDR3. This chain uses TRDV2 with TRDJ1; 10 positions agree with TRDD3. No J gene was available from TCRdb, and it was assigned here by a germline match of the DNA. Germline V gene data show CDR1 as GEAIGNYY and CDR2 as EKD. The CDR3 runs to 25 residues. The CDR3: CACDTGVITFPLPLRGIRTTDKLIF. In DNA, the CDR3 is TGTGCCTGTGACACCGGGGTTATTACCTTCCCCTTACCCTTGAGGGGGATACGAACTACCGACAAACTCATCTTT.

There are a few counts of this clone. A far larger clone is one nucleotide away, so this likely arose from a read error. Other DNA sequences in the same sample also yield this CDR3. The V gene is TRDV1, the J gene TRDJ2, with D possibly matching TRDD3 (5 bases). TCRdb offers no J gene call, so here the DNA was matched to germline to obtain one. The CDR3 is 24 residues long. CDR1 and CDR2 (germline): TSWWSYY, QGS. The CDR3 spells CALGELESGPRPFWDSTLTAQLFF. The CDR3 bases are TGTGCACTTGGGGAACTAGAGTCCGGCCCAAGGCCCTTTTGGGATTCAACTTTGACAGCACAACTCTTCTTT.

With regard to this clone: The TCRdb record carries a much larger clone's protein, which differs from this DNA's translation at residue 10; a read error is the likely cause, and the protein listed here is the DNA translation. The J gene is TRDJ1, the V gene TRDV2; 9 nucleotides line up with TRDD3. The J gene, left out of TCRdb, was set here by checking the DNA against germline. The germline CDR1 and CDR2 sequences are GEAIGNYY and EKD. Trimming took 6 bases from V and 4 from J; bases not matched to a gene: 14. The CDR3 has 16 amino acids. CDR3 in amino acids: CACSSSGWGILDKLIF. The CDR3, as DNA: TGTGCCTGTTCCTCCTCCGGCTGGGGGATCCTCGATAAACTCATCTTT.

With respect to this clone: TCRdb assigns this DNA the protein of a much larger clone, which departs from its translation at residue 9; this likely reflects a read error, and the protein shown comes from translating the DNA. The rearrangement links TRDV1 to TRDJ1; 9 bases match TRDD3. Because TCRdb records no J gene, it was assigned here through a match of the DNA to germline. The J segment lost 3 bases and the V segment lost 5 bases, leaving 19 bases of the junction unmatched. Germline V CDR1 and CDR2: TSWWSYY, QGS. There are 19 residues in the CDR3. The CDR3 bases are TGTGCTCTTGGGCCCCGGCTGGTCAGGGGATACGCAGAGGCCGATAAACTCATCTTT. Translated, it gives CALGPRLVRGYAEADKLIF.

With respect to this clone: This DNA translates differently at residue 5 from the TCRdb protein, which is that of a much larger clone; a read error is likely, and the protein shown is the DNA's own translation. The chain couples TRAV36/DV7 to TRDJ1; TRDD2 or TRDD3 may be the D gene (6 bases each). V dropped 0 bases and J dropped 0 bases, with 39 bases sitting between them. This CDR3 comprises 24 residues. From germline, CDR1 is VTNFRS and CDR2 LTSSGIE (reference sequence). CDR3 residues: CAVEAQNPTPALMGVYMYTDKLIF. The CDR3 coding sequence is TGTGCTGTGGAGGCTCAGAATCCTACCCCGGCCTTGATGGGGGTCTATATGTACACCGATAAACTCATCTTT.

This clone was seen a few times. The translation of this DNA and the TCRdb protein of a much larger clone differ at residue 3, probably owing to a read error; the protein shown here is translated from the DNA. This chain links TRDV1 with TRDJ1; TRDD3 aligns across 9 bases. Matching the DNA to germline supplied the J gene, which TCRdb does not give. The germline CDR1 and CDR2 sequences are TSWWSYY and QGS. The length of the CDR3 is 18 residues. CDR3 nucleotide sequence: TGTGCTCCTGGGGAACCCTCTACGCGGGGATACGCACCCGATAAACTCATCTTT. As protein: CAPGEPSTRGYAPDKLIF.

This clone has a handful of counts. TCRdb records a much larger clone's protein for this DNA, with a difference at residue 4 that likely arises from a read error; the protein given is the translation of the DNA. The rearrangement links TRDV2 to TRDJ1; 13 positions match TRDD3. In the absence of a J gene in TCRdb, the DNA was matched to germline to assign it here. CDR1 GEAIGNYY and CDR2 EKD come from the germline V gene. The CDR3 sequence is 19 residues long. V shed 5 bases, J shed 0 bases, and the junction held 14 bases outside the gene matches. The CDR3 is CACGPIPKLGDTDTDKLIF. CDR3 DNA: TGTGCCTGTGGCCCCATACCCAAACTGGGGGATACGGACACCGATAAACTCATCTTT.

The genes are TRDV1 and TRDJ1; tentative D call: TRDD3 (6 bases). There are 20 residues in the CDR3. V gave up 0 bases and J gave up 4 bases, with 27 bases separating them. CDR1 is TSWWSYY and CDR2 is QGS in the germline V gene. In DNA, the CDR3 is TGTGCTCTTGGGGAACTAGAGGGGTTCGTCGTCCGCTGGGGTAGCGATAAACTCATCTTT. Translating gives CALGELEGFVVRWGSDKLIF.

This clone occurred a few times. TCRdb lists the protein of a much larger clone for this DNA, which differs at residue 3, so this is likely a read error; the protein given here is translated from the DNA itself. The V and J genes are TRDV1 and TRDJ1; 13 bases match TRDD3. This CDR3 spans 19 amino acids. The germline V gene encodes CDR1 TSWWSYY and CDR2 QGS. CDR3 in amino acids: CAPGELSPTTGGYEDKLIF. The CDR3 DNA reads as TGTGCTCCTGGGGAGCTTTCCCCCACTACTGGGGGATACGAGGATAAACTCATCTTT.

This clone was seen only a few times. TCRdb's listed protein matches a much larger clone and diverges from this DNA's translation at residue 6, likely through a read error; the protein shown comes from the DNA. The V call is TRAV36/DV7, the J call TRDJ1, with 12 bases matching TRDD3. Looked up from germline, CDR1 is VTNFRS and CDR2 is LTSSGIE (reference sequence). Unmatched junction bases numbered 26, after V lost 2 bases and J lost 0 bases. This CDR3 comprises 23 residues. The CDR3 DNA reads as TGTGCTGTGGAAGGGGTTGCGCGACGAAACTACTGGGGGATACTTAGGTACACCGATAAACTCATCTTT. Its translation is CAVEGVARRNYWGILRYTDKLIF.